This T cell receptor (beta chain) was captured in a study of cytomegalovirus exposure and HLA in healthy donors. Study-wide findings and caveats: The CMV antigen specificity of three CMV-associated chains was confirmed through in vitro analysis.

A remark on this clone: Antigen unknown.

The repertoire was sequenced with immunoSEQ multiplex PCR; TCRdb's copy has only in-frame clones and lacks some. The sample carries tens of thousands of clones, around 81% recorded once. Trimming left V 0 bases short and J 0 bases short, with 15 bases between. Looked up from germline, CDR1 is MGHRA and CDR2 is YSYEKL. The CDR3 runs 18 residues. This clonotype originated in a man aged 25-45 years in good health and CMV-seronegative. The chain links TRBV4-1 to TRBJ2-1; the D gene is possibly TRBD1 (6 bases). Sequencing was performed on PBMCs. The CDR3 loop reads CASSQEPGHWSSYNEQFF. The CDR3 nucleotides read TGCGCCAGCAGCCAAGAACCGGGACACTGGAGCTCCTACAATGAGCAGTTCTTC.